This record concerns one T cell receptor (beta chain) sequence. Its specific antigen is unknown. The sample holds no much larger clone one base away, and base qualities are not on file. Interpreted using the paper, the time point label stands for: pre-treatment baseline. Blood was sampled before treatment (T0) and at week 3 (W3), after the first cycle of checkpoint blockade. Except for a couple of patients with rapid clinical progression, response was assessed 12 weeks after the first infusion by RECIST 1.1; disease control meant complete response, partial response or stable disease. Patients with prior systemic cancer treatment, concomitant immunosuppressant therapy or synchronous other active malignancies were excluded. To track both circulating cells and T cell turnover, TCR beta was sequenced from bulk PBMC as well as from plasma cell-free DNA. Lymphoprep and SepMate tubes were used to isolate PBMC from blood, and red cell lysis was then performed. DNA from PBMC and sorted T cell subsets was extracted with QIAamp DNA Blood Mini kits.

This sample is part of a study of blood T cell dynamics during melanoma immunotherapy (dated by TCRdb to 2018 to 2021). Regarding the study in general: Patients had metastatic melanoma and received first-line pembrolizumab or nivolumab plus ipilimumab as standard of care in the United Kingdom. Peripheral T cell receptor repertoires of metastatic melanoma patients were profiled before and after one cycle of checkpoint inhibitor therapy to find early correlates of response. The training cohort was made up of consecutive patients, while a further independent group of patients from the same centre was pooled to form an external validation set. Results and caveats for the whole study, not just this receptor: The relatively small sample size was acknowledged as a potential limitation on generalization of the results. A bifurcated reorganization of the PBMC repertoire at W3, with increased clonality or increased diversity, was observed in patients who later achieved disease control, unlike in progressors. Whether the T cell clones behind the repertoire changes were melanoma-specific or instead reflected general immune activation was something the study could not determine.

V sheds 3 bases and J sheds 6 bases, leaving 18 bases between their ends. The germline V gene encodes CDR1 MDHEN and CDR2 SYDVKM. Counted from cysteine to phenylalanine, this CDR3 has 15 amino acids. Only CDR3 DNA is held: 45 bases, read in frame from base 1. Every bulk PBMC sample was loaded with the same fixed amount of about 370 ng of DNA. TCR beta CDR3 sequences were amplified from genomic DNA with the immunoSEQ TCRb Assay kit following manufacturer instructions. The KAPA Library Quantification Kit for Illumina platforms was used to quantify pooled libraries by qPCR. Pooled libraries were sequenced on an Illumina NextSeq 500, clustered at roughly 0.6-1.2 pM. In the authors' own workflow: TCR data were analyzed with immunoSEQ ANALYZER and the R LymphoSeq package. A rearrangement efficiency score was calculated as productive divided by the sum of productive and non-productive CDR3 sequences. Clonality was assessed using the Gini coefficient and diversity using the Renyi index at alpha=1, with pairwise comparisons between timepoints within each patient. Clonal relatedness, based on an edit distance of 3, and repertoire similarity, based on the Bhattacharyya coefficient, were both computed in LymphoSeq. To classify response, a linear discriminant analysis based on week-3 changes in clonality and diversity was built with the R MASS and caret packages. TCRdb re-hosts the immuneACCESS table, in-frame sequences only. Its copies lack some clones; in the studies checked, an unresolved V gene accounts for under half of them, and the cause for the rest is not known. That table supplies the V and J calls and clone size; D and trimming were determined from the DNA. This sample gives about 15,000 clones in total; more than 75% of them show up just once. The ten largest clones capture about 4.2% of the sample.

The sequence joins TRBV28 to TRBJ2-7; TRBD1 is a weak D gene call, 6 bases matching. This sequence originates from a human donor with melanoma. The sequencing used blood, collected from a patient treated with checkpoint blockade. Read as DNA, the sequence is TGTGCCAGCAGTTTCCCCCCAGGGGAAGGAACCGAGCAGTACTTC. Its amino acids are CASSFPPGEGTEQYF.